Presented here are 19 T cell receptor beta chains from one specimen sequenced in a study of blood T cell repertoires in COVID-19. Assay used: immunoSEQ multiplex PCR; TCRdb lists only in-frame clones, some missing. The sample has about 210,000 clones; less than 90% are singletons. Material for sequencing was PBMCs or T cells enriched from blood (not recorded which). The receptors here all came from a woman in her 30s who had been exposed to COVID-19.

The rearrangement joins TRBV3-1 (or the pseudogene TRBV3-2) to TRBJ1-2; D may be TRBD1 (5 bases). The germline V gene has CDR1 LGHDT and CDR2 YNNKEL (reference sequence). The CDR3 spans 12 residues. Trimming took off 4 bases at V and 8 bases at J, with 11 bases between the two ends. This CDR3 reads CASSPGMTGYTF. CDR3 DNA: TGTGCCAGCAGCCCAGGGATGACCGGCTACACCTTC.

DNA of the CDR3: TGTGCCATCAGCGCGCTTGACACCGGCACAGATACGCAGTATTTT. Translation: CAISALDTGTDTQYF. This chain uses TRBV10-3 with TRBJ2-3, with D uncertain. The CDR3 extends over 15 amino acids. The germline gives CDR1 ENHRY, CDR2 SYGVKD. V was trimmed by 6 bases and J by 1 base, leaving 14 bases between them.

The chain has TRBV7-2 and TRBJ1-1, with D unresolved. The V and J ends lost 3 bases and 1 base respectively, with 12 bases between them. Per germline, CDR1 SGHTA and CDR2 FQGNSA. The CDR3 is made up of 15 amino acids. In nucleotides, the CDR3 is TGTGCCAGCAGCTTCTCTCCCGCGGGGAACACTGAAGCTTTCTTT. Its protein is CASSFSPAGNTEAFF.

This rearrangement joins TRBV2 to TRBJ1-5; D is possibly TRBD1 (5 bases). The germline gives CDR1 SNHLY, CDR2 FYNNEI. With 5 bases removed from V and 2 bases from J, the gap between germline ends came to 13 bases. This CDR3 is 15 amino acids long. CDR3 coding DNA: TGTGCCAGCAGTAGGGGAATCGCCGGCAATCAGCCCCAGCATTTT. Encoded protein: CASSRGIAGNQPQHF.

The chain is built from TRBV14 and TRBJ2-7; D perhaps matches TRBD1 (5 bases). The CDR3 runs to 15 residues. Trimming shortened V by 0 bases and J by 0 bases, and 9 bases separated the two germline ends. From germline, CDR1 is SGHDN and CDR2 FVKESK. CDR3 nucleotide sequence: TGTGCCAGCAGCCAAGAGGACACGAGCTCCTACGAGCAGTACTTC. Translated, it gives CASSQEDTSSYEQYF.

This chain connects TRBV3-1 (or the pseudogene TRBV3-2) to TRBJ1-4; TRBD1 might be the D (5 bases). The CDR3 covers 13 residues. V was shortened by 4 bases and J by 6 bases, with 9 bases between the two germline ends. From germline, CDR1 is LGHDT and CDR2 YNNKEL (reference sequence). For the CDR3, the DNA is TGTGCCAGCAGCCCCAGGGTCCATGAAAAACTGTTTTTT. This translates into CASSPRVHEKLFF.

This clone was detected only once. The chain carries TRBV6-5 and TRBJ2-7; 7 bases map to TRBD1. J lost 3 bases, V lost 7 bases, and 6 bases had no gene match. This CDR3 is 13 amino acids long. Germline V gene sequence: CDR1 MNHEY, CDR2 SVGAGI. The CDR3 bases are TGTGCCAGCACAGGACAGGTGGGCTACGAGCAGTACTTC. Translation: CASTGQVGYEQYF.

The V gene is TRBV10-3, the J gene TRBJ2-2; D is undetermined. The CDR3 runs to 13 residues. The V gene's germline CDR1 is ENHRY and CDR2 SYGVKD. Trimming shortened V by 8 bases and J by 7 bases, and 14 bases separated the two germline ends. CDR3 nucleotides: TGTGCCATCGGGTCAGAGCCAGGCGGGGAGCTGTTTTTT. This gives the protein CAIGSEPGGELFF.

The gene calls are TRBV5-1 and TRBJ1-3, with a possible D match to TRBD1 (6 bases). The germline V and J ends were trimmed by 5 bases and 0 bases, with 12 bases remaining between them. CDR1 and CDR2 (germline): SGHRS, YFSETQ. This CDR3 has 15 amino acids. CDR3 residues: CASRRGQTSGNTIYF. The CDR3 nucleotides are TGCGCCAGCAGGAGAGGACAGACCTCTGGAAACACCATATATTTT.

The chain recombines TRBV29-1 with TRBJ1-1; D is perhaps TRBD1 (6 bases). Germline V gives CDR1 SQVTM, CDR2 ANQGSEA. The CDR3 extends over 12 amino acids. V lost 7 bases and J lost 4, with 13 bases in between. DNA of the CDR3: TGCAGCGCCCTGGAAGGGGGCACTGAAGCTTTCTTT. Its translation is CSALEGGTEAFF.

The rearrangement joins TRBV6-1 to TRBJ2-1; unclear D gene. In germline, CDR1 is MNHNS, CDR2 SASEGT. The CDR3 has 18 residues. V was clipped by 2 bases and J by 0 bases, with 17 bases between them. CDR3 in DNA: TGTGCCAGCAGTGAATCGCTCCGCGGAATGAGCTCCTACAATGAGCAGTTCTTC. Protein product: CASSESLRGMSSYNEQFF.

In this sample, this clone turned up once. This chain links TRBV18 with TRBJ1-6; tentative D call: TRBD1 (6 bases). CDR3 length: 18 residues. V was shortened by 4 bases and J by 0 bases, with 16 bases between the two germline ends. Germline V gene sequence: CDR1 KGHSH, CDR2 LQKENI. CDR3 loop: CASSLFTGTDSYNSPLHF. The CDR3 DNA follows: TGTGCCAGCTCACTATTTACAGGGACCGACTCCTATAATTCACCCCTCCACTTT.

V and J are TRBV7-9 and TRBJ2-1; D unclear. V gave up 1 base and J gave up 1 base, with 5 bases separating them. Looked up from germline, CDR1 is SEHNR and CDR2 is FQNEAQ (reference sequence). The CDR3 is 14 amino acids. The CDR3 DNA reads as TGTGCCAGCAGCTTAGAGAGGTCCTACAATGAGCAGTTCTTC. This codes for CASSLERSYNEQFF.

The rearrangement joins TRBV5-8 to TRBJ1-5; D is unresolved. The CDR3 has 15 amino acids. V lost 0 bases to trimming and J lost 5 bases, with 12 bases between them. Germline values: CDR1 SGHTS, CDR2 YDEGEE. CDR3 nucleotides: TGTGCCAGCAGCTTGGGACTCTCGGCTCATCAGCCCCAGCATTTT. It specifies CASSLGLSAHQPQHF.

The chain carries TRBV10-3 and TRBJ2-2; a weak D match, TRBD1 (6 bases). Per the germline V gene, CDR1 is ENHRY and CDR2 is SYGVKD. The CDR3 spans 16 residues. Trimming cost V 2 bases and J 2 bases, with 12 bases left between them. CDR3 sequence: CAISETGRANTGELFF. In DNA, the CDR3 is TGTGCCATCAGTGAGACAGGGCGGGCCAACACCGGGGAGCTGTTTTTT.

The V gene is TRBV9, the J gene TRBJ1-4, with 7 bases lining up with TRBD1. Trimming removed 1 base from V and 0 bases from J; junction bases left unmatched: 6. Germline V gives CDR1 SGDLS, CDR2 YYNGEE. The CDR3 is 17 residues long. The DNA of the CDR3 is TGTGCCAGCAGCGTAAACCCAGGGACAGCAACTAATGAAAAACTGTTTTTT. Its protein product is CASSVNPGTATNEKLFF.

The gene calls are TRBV12-3 or TRBV12-4 and TRBJ1-2; D unresolved. The CDR3 runs to 13 residues. Trimming shortened V by 0 bases and J by 7 bases, and 9 bases separated the two germline ends. The CDR3 bases are TGTGCCAGCAGTTTAGCGAGTGTTCCTGGCTACACCTTC. It encodes CASSLASVPGYTF.

The chain carries TRBV14 and TRBJ1-2, with 8 bases matching TRBD1. V was pared by 4 bases and J by 1 base, with 14 bases of the junction left unmatched. Germline loops: CDR1 SGHDN, CDR2 FVKESK. CDR3 length: 18 amino acids. The CDR3 loop is CASSPLRDRWDFNYGYTF. The CDR3 DNA sequence: TGTGCCAGCAGCCCACTCCGGGACAGGTGGGACTTTAACTATGGCTACACCTTC. Together with reference TRBV14 and TRBJ1-2, the CDR3 gives the full variable domain: EAGVTQFPSHSVIEKGQTVTLRCDPISGHDNLYWYRRVMGKEIKFLLHFVKESKQDESGMPNNRFLAERTGGTYSTLKVQPAELEDSGVYFCASSPLRDRWDFNYGYTFGSGTRLTVV.

This clone was detected once. J is TRBJ1-6 and V is TRBV30; no reliable D call. CDR3 length: 18 amino acids. Germline V CDR1 and CDR2: GTSNPN, SVGIG (reference sequence). Trimming pared 3 bases from V and 8 bases from J, leaving 26 bases between. CDR3 sequence reads: CAWRREGLETNLHSPLHF. For the CDR3, the DNA is TGTGCCTGGAGAAGGGAGGGTCTGGAAACAAACCTACATTCACCCCTCCACTTT.